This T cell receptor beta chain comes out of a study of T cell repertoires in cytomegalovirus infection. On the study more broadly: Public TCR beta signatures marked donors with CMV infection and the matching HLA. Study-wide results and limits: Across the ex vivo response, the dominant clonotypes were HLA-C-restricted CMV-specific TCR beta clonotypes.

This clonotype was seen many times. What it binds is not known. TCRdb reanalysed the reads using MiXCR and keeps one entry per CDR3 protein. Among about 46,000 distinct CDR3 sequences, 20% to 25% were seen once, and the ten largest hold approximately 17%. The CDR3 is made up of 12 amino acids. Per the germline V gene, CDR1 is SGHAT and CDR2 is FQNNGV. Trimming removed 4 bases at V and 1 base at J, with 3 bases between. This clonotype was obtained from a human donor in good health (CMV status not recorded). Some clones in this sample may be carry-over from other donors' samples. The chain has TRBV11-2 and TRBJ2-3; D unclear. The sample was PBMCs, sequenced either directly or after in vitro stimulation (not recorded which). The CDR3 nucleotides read TGTGCCAGCAGCTCTCGCACAGATACGCAGTATTTT. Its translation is CASSSRTDTQYF.